These 3 T cell receptor beta chains originate from one sample sequenced in a study of shared clonotypes between healthy human individuals. Libraries were prepared by immunoSEQ multiplex PCR; TCRdb keeps only in-frame clonotypes and omits some of them. The top ten clones hold over 0.12% of a sample with millions of clones, approximately 90% of them seen once. Sequencing was carried out using naive CD4+ T cells sorted from blood. This sample's subset: CD45RA+ positively selected. These TCRs come from a man aged 18-30 years in good health.

The V call is TRBV19, the J call TRBJ2-7; tentative D call: TRBD2 (5 bases). The germline gives CDR1 LNHDA, CDR2 SQIVND (reference sequence). The CDR3 is 13 residues long. V lost 4 bases to trimming and J lost 6 bases, with 13 bases between them. DNA of the CDR3: TGTGCCAGTAGTACCACTAGGGTTTCCGAGCAGTACTTC. It is translated as CASSTTRVSEQYF.

The chain has TRBV5-6 and TRBJ1-6; 8 bases align to TRBD1. The CDR3 is made up of 14 amino acids. Unmatched junction bases numbered 2, after V lost 0 bases and J lost 9 bases. Germline lookup yields CDR1 SGHDT and CDR2 YYEEEE. In nucleotides, the CDR3 is TGTGCCAGCAGCTTGGAACAGGGGGTTTCACCCCTCCACTTT. Its protein is CASSLEQGVSPLHF.

The chain combines TRBV7-2 with TRBJ2-1, with 14 bases that match TRBD2. Germline V gene data show CDR1 as SGHTA and CDR2 as FQGNSA. The CDR3 length is 18 residues. The ends lost 3 bases at V and 6 bases at J; junction bases unmatched: 10. CDR3 amino acids: CASSLADPGLAGANEQFF. Written as DNA, the CDR3 is TGTGCCAGCAGCTTGGCGGACCCGGGACTAGCGGGAGCCAATGAGCAGTTCTTC.